A single sample is the source of the 21 T cell receptor beta chains below, sequenced in a study of OX40 agonist ivuxolimab in advanced cancers. The repertoire was sequenced with immunoSEQ multiplex PCR; TCRdb's copy has only in-frame clones and lacks some. The sample consists of about 62,000 clones, 70% to 85% of them appearing once. Material: CD4+ or CD8+ T cells sorted from blood, obtained in a trial of the OX40 agonist ivuxolimab. The receptor set was obtained from an adult with an advanced solid tumor such as melanoma, head and neck, liver or kidney cancer.

The gene calls are TRBV5-1 and TRBJ1-3; D is ambiguous. The length of the CDR3 is 16 residues. Germline values: CDR1 SGHRS, CDR2 YFSETQ. V was trimmed by 2 bases and J by 0 bases, leaving 12 bases between them. The chain's CDR3 is CASSFADPNSGNTIYF. The CDR3 DNA reads TGCGCCAGCAGCTTCGCGGACCCAAACTCTGGAAACACCATATATTTT.

This rearrangement joins TRBV5-1 to TRBJ2-6; 9 bases are shared with TRBD1. The V gene's germline CDR1 is SGHRS and CDR2 YFSETQ. This CDR3 contains 18 residues. After removal of 4 bases from V and 1 base from J, the junction contained 9 bases not matched to a gene. CDR3 DNA: TGCGCCAGCAGCGTAGCCGGGACAGGGATGTCTGGGGCCAACGTCCTGACTTTC. This translates into CASSVAGTGMSGANVLTF.

The chain links TRBV21-1 to TRBJ2-7; the table's D call of TRBD1 was not tested on the DNA. TRBV21-1 is labeled a pseudogene. This CDR3 spans 15 amino acids. The CDR3 reads CASSKRSTATYEQYF. CDR3 nucleotide sequence: TGTGCCAGCAGCAAACGCTCGACAGCAACCTACGAGCAGTACTTC.

The V and J genes are TRBV7-6 and TRBJ1-1, with 8 positions matching TRBD1. CDR1 SGHVS and CDR2 FNYEAQ come from the germline V gene. The CDR3 sequence is 17 residues long. Trimming took 5 bases from V and 1 from J; bases not matched to a gene: 12. The CDR3 loop reads CASSPRTGLSPNTEAFF. CDR3 bases: TGTGCCAGCAGCCCGAGGACAGGGCTTTCCCCGAACACTGAAGCTTTCTTT.

The gene calls are TRBV6-1 and TRBJ1-3; D call uncertain. This CDR3 contains 13 residues. Germline-derived CDR1 and CDR2 are MNHNS and SASEGT. V dropped 2 bases and J dropped 5 bases, with 7 bases sitting between them. This CDR3 is CASSERGRNTIYF. The CDR3 DNA follows: TGTGCCAGCAGTGAACGAGGGAGAAACACCATATATTTT.

V is TRBV4-2 and J is TRBJ2-3; D gene ambiguous. V was clipped by 1 base and J by 6 bases, with 8 bases between them. This CDR3 has 13 residues. The germline gives CDR1 LGHNA, CDR2 YNFKEQ. The DNA for the CDR3 is TGTGCCAGCAGCCAAGGCGAGCGTGATACGCAGTATTTT. Translated, it gives CASSQGERDTQYF.

The V call is TRBV5-8, the J call TRBJ1-5; D is perhaps TRBD1 (5 bases). Trimming removed 0 bases from V and 0 bases from J, with 10 bases in between. The length of the CDR3 is 16 residues. The V gene's germline CDR1 is SGHTS and CDR2 YDEGEE. CDR3 amino acids: CASSLGRGYSNQPQHF. The CDR3 nucleotides read TGTGCCAGCAGCTTGGGTCGGGGGTATAGCAATCAGCCCCAGCATTTT.

The chain recombines TRBV5-8 with TRBJ1-1; TRBD1 is a possible D gene (5 bases). V gave up 5 bases and J gave up 0 bases, with 11 bases separating them. The CDR3 is 14 amino acids. In germline, CDR1 is SGHTS, CDR2 YDEGEE. The CDR3 region has the DNA TGTGCCAGCAGGCTGAGGGGCCTGAACACTGAAGCTTTCTTT. Translation: CASRLRGLNTEAFF. The whole variable domain, filled in from reference TRBV5-8 and TRBJ1-1, reads EAGVTQSPTHLIKTRGQQATLRCSPISGHTSVYWYQQALGLGLQFLLWYDEGEERNRGNFPPRFSGRQFPNYSSELNVNALELEDSALYLCASRLRGLNTEAFFGQGTRLTVV.

V and J are TRBV19 and TRBJ1-1; the match to TRBD1 covers 7 bases. V was clipped by 3 bases and J by 0 bases; unmatched bases: 1. The germline V gene has CDR1 LNHDA and CDR2 SQIVND (reference sequence). The length of the CDR3 is 14 residues. CDR3 sequence reads: CASSMGQMNTEAFF. For the CDR3, the DNA is TGTGCCAGTAGTATGGGACAGATGAACACTGAAGCTTTCTTT.

The V and J genes are TRBV6-6 and TRBJ2-7; D perhaps matches TRBD1 (5 bases). Trimming took off 6 bases at V and 9 bases at J, with 18 bases between the two ends. The CDR3 covers 13 residues. CDR1 and CDR2 from the germline V gene are MNHNY and SVGAGI (reference sequence). The CDR3 reads CASSTGPITGQYF. In DNA, the CDR3 is TGTGCCAGCAGCACCGGACCCATCACAGGGCAGTACTTC.

The chain is built from TRBV19 and TRBJ2-1; TRBD1 is a possible D gene (5 bases). The CDR3 has 15 residues. The ends were cut back, 4 bases at V and 2 bases at J, with 12 bases in the middle. Germline V CDR1 and CDR2: LNHDA, SQIVND (reference sequence). The CDR3 region is CASSKGAGTYNEQFF. In DNA, the CDR3 is TGTGCCAGTAGTAAAGGGGCAGGAACCTACAATGAGCAGTTCTTC.

The V call is TRBV5-8, the J call TRBJ1-1; no definite D call. The CDR3 extends over 14 amino acids. Trimming removed 4 bases at V and 1 base at J, with 11 bases between. Germline CDR1 is SGHTS and CDR2 is YDEGEE. CDR3 residues: CASSPGGGNTEAFF. The CDR3 bases are TGTGCCAGCAGCCCAGGCGGTGGGAACACTGAAGCTTTCTTT.

This clone was seen more than once but under ten times. Additional DNA sequences in this sample encode the identical CDR3. J is TRBJ2-7 and V is TRBV15; D gene uncertain. CDR1 and CDR2 (germline): LNHNV, YYDKDF (reference sequence). The V end was cut by 1 base, the J end by 0 bases, with 7 bases between. CDR3 length: 14 amino acids. DNA of the CDR3: TGTGCCACCAGCAGAGGGGGTAGCTCCTACGAGCAGTACTTC. As protein: CATSRGGSSYEQYF.

The gene calls are TRBV16 and TRBJ1-1, with 7 positions matching TRBD1. The CDR3 runs to 15 residues. The J segment lost 1 base and the V segment lost 2 bases, leaving 4 bases of the junction unmatched. Germline CDR1 reads KGHSY; CDR2 reads FQNENV. The CDR3 sequence: CASSQVRTGNTEAFF. The CDR3 bases are TGTGCCAGCAGCCAAGTTAGGACAGGGAACACTGAAGCTTTCTTT.

V is TRBV27 and J is TRBJ1-2; possible D gene TRBD1, 5 bases. Trimming cost V 0 bases and J 5 bases, with 13 bases left between them. This CDR3 is built from 15 residues. CDR1 and CDR2 (germline): MNHEY, SMNVEV (reference sequence). In nucleotides, the CDR3 is TGTGCCAGCAGTTTATCCGATCCAGGGAGATATGGCTACACCTTC. Amino acids: CASSLSDPGRYGYTF.

This clone was counted a single time. Here the CDR3 reads CASSEAWTTEAFF. The DNA for the CDR3 is TGTGCCAGCAGTGAAGCGTGGACTACTGAAGCTTTCTTT. The rearrangement joins TRBV6-1 to TRBJ1-1; D remains ambiguous. Germline V CDR1 and CDR2: MNHNS, SASEGT. The length of the CDR3 is 13 residues. The germline V and J ends were trimmed by 0 bases and 5 bases, with 7 bases remaining between them.

The chain uses TRBV7-2 and TRBJ1-4; D is uncertain. Trimming cost V 2 bases and J 6 bases, with 13 bases left between them. From germline, CDR1 is SGHTA and CDR2 FQGNSA. This CDR3 spans 15 amino acids. The CDR3 DNA follows: TGTGCCAGCAGCTTATATCCCTTGGTGGATGAAAAACTGTTTTTT. It encodes CASSLYPLVDEKLFF.

This chain joins TRBV6-6 and TRBJ1-1; D gene unclear. V dropped 5 bases and J dropped 0 bases, with 16 bases sitting between them. Looked up from germline, CDR1 is MNHNY and CDR2 is SVGAGI (reference sequence). The CDR3 spans 16 residues. The CDR3, as DNA: TGTGCCAGCAGTACCCAAACGGGCAGCATGAACACTGAAGCTTTCTTT. This gives the protein CASSTQTGSMNTEAFF.

The chain joins TRBV5-1 to TRBJ2-7; D uncertain. CDR1 is SGHRS and CDR2 is YFSETQ in the germline V gene. Trimming removed 3 bases at V and 2 bases at J, with 12 bases between. CDR3 size: 14 residues. The CDR3 spells CASSSAGPPYEQYF. In DNA, the CDR3 is TGCGCCAGCAGCTCAGCAGGTCCCCCCTACGAGCAGTACTTC.

The chain has TRBV29-1 and TRBJ1-1, with D uncertain. With 4 bases removed from V and 0 bases from J, the gap between germline ends came to 9 bases. The CDR3 is 13 amino acids. CDR1 is SQVTM and CDR2 is ANQGSEA in the germline V gene. The CDR3 reads CSVGGKMNTEAFF. CDR3 DNA: TGCAGCGTTGGAGGGAAAATGAACACTGAAGCTTTCTTT.

This clone was counted a few times. The chain couples TRBV19 to TRBJ2-7; 7 bases line up with TRBD2. The CDR3 consists of 15 residues. Germline lookup yields CDR1 LNHDA and CDR2 SQIVND (reference sequence). Losses at the gene ends were 4 bases for V and 0 bases for J; bases not matched to a gene: 6. In DNA, the CDR3 is TGTGCCAGTAGTAAGGGGCTAGCGGCCTCCTACGAGCAGTACTTC. It yields the protein CASSKGLAASYEQYF.